This T cell receptor (beta chain) was found in a study of T cells in Graves' hyperthyroidism and ophthalmopathy. As for this clonotype: Its specificity is not known.

Findings of the study overall: Most clonotypes expanded in the thyroid (above 0.001) were also present in blood.

Amplification of TCR beta CDR3 regions used RNA as the template. The HTBI primer set drove a first-round RT-PCR of the TCR CDR3. One entry per CDR3 protein results from TCRdb running MiXCR on the multiplex PCR reads. The sample lists around 570,000 distinct CDR3 sequences, about 20% occurring once. Subjects with ophthalmopathy showed a Clinical Activity Score no lower than 3, a NOSPECS grade no lower than 4, and a duration shorter than 3 months. Exclusion criteria comprised uncontrolled infection, other autoimmune disease, pregnancy or lactation. Fresh peripheral blood, 9.5 to 10 ml of it, supplied the PBMCs. Material: blood. This clonotype was obtained from a man aged 40-49 years with Graves' ophthalmopathy.

CDR3 DNA: TGTGCCAGTAACCGCCCTGACAGTGCTAACTATGGCTACACCTTC. Protein: CASNRPDSANYGYTF. V usage is TRBV19 and J usage is TRBJ1-2, with D possibly being TRBD1 (5 bases). Trimming removed 7 bases at V and 0 bases at J, with 15 bases between. The CDR3 is 15 amino acids. The V gene's germline CDR1 is LNHDA and CDR2 SQIVND (reference sequence).